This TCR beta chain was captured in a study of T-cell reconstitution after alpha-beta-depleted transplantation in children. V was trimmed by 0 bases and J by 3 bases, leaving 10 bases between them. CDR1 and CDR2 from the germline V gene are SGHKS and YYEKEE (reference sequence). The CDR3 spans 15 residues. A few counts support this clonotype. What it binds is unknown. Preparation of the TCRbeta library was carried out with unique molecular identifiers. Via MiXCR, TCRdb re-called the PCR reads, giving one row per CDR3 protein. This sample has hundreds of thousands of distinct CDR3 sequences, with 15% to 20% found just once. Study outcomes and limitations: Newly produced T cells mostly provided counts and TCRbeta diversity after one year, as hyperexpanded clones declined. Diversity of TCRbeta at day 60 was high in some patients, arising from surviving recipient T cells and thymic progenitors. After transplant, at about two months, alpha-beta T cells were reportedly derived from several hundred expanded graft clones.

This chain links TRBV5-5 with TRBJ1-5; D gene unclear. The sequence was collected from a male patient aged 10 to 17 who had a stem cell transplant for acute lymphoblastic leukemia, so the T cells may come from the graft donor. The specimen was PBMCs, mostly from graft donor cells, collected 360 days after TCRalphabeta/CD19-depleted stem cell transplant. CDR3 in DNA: TGTGCCAGCAGCTTGGTTCAAGGGTTCAATCAGCCCCAGCATTTT. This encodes CASSLVQGFNQPQHF.